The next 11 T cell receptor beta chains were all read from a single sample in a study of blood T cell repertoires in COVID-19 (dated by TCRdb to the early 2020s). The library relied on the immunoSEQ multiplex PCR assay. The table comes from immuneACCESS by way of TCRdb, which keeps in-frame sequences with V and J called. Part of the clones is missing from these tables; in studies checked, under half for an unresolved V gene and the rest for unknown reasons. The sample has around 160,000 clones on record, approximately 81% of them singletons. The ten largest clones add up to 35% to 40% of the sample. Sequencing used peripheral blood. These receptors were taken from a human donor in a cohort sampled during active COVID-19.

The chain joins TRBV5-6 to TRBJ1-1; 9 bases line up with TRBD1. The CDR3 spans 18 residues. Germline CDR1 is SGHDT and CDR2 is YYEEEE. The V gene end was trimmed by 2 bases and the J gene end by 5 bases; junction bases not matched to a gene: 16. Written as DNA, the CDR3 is TGTGCCAGCAGCTTATTTCCGACAGGGGGAAATAGGGCAACTGAAGCTTTCTTT. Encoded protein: CASSLFPTGGNRATEAFF.

This CDR3 reads CASISDRGPGEQYF. The CDR3 DNA is TGTGCCAGCATAAGCGACAGGGGGCCTGGCGAGCAGTACTTC. V usage is TRBV6-5 and J usage is TRBJ2-7; TRBD1 matches at 10 bases. CDR1 and CDR2 from the germline V gene are MNHEY and SVGAGI. The CDR3 length is 14 residues. V was clipped by 7 bases and J by 6 bases; unmatched bases: 9.

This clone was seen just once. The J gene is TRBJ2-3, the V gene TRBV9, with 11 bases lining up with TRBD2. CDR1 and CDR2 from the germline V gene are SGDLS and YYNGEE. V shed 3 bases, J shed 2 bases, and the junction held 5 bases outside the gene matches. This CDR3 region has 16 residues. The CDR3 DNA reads TGTGCCAGCAGCGGGGGACTAGCGGAGTACACAGATACGCAGTATTTT. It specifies CASSGGLAEYTDTQYF. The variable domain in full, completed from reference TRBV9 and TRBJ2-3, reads DSGVTQTPKHLITATGQRVTLRCSPRSGDLSVYWYQQSLDQGLQFLIQYYNGEERAKGNILERFSAQQFPDLHSELNLSSLELGDSALYFCASSGGLAEYTDTQYFGPGTRLTVL.

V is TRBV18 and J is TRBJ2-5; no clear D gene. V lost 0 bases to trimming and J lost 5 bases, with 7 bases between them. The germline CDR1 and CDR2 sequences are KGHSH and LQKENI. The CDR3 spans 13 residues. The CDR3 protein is CASSPPPRETQYF. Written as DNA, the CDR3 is TGTGCCAGCTCACCACCGCCCCGGGAGACCCAGTACTTC. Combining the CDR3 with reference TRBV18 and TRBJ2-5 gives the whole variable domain NAGVMQNPRHLVRRRGQEARLRCSPMKGHSHVYWYRQLPEEGLKFMVYLQKENIIDESGMPKERFSAEFPKEGPSILRIQQVVRGDSAAYFCASSPPPRETQYFGPGTRLLVL.

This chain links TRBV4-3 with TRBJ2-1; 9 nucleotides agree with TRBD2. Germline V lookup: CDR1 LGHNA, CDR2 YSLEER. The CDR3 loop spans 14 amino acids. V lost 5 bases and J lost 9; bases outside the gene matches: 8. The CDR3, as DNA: TGCGCCAGCAGCGCGGGGGGGCAATGGACTGAGCAGTTCTTC. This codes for CASSAGGQWTEQFF.

CDR3 DNA sequence: TGCAGCGTTGCCCAAGGACAGACTGGCTACACCTTC. Protein product: CSVAQGQTGYTF. The rearrangement links TRBV29-1 to TRBJ1-2, with a possible D match to TRBD1 (6 bases). The germline CDR1 and CDR2 sequences are SQVTM and ANQGSEA. The ends were cut back, 4 bases at V and 7 bases at J, with 13 bases in the middle. The CDR3 loop spans 12 amino acids.

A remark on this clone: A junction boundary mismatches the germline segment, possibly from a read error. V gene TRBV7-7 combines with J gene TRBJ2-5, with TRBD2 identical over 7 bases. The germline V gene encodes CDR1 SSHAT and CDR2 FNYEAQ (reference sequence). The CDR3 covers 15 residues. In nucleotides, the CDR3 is TGTGCTAGCAGCTTGATTCGGGCGGGGGTAGAGACCCAGTACTTC. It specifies CASSLIRAGVETQYF.

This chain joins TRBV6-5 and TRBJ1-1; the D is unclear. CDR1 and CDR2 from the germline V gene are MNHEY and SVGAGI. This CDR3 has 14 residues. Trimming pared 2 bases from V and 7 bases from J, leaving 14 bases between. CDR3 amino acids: CASSYGGARHEAFF. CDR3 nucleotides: TGTGCCAGCAGTTACGGCGGTGCGCGGCATGAAGCTTTCTTT.

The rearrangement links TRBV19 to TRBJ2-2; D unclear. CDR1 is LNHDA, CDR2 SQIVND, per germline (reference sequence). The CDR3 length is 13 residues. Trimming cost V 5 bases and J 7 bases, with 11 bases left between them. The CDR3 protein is CASSPDGVGELFF. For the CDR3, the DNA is TGTGCCAGTAGTCCCGACGGAGTCGGGGAGCTGTTTTTT. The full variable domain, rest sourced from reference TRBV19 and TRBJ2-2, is DGGITQSPKYLFRKEGQNVTLSCEQNLNHDAMYWYRQDPGQGLRLIYYSQIVNDFQKGDIAEGYSVSREKKESFPLTVTSAQKNPTAFYLCASSPDGVGELFFGEGSRLTVL.

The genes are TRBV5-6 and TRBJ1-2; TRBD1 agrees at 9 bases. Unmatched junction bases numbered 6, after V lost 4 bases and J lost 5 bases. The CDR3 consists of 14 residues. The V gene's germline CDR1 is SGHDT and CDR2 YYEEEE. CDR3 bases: TGTGCCAGCAGCACGGGACAGGGCAGTTATGGCTACACCTTC. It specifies CASSTGQGSYGYTF. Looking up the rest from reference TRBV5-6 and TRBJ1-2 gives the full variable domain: DAGVTQSPTHLIKTRGQQVTLRCSPKSGHDTVSWYQQALGQGPQFIFQYYEEEERQRGNFPDRFSGHQFPNYSSELNVNALLLGDSALYLCASSTGQGSYGYTFGSGTRLTVV.

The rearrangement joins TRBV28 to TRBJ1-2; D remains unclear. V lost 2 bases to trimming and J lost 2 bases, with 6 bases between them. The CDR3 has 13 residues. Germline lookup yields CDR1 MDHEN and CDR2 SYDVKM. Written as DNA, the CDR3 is TGTGCCAGCAGTTTAGACGGGAACTATGGCTACACCTTC. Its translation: CASSLDGNYGYTF.